This TCR beta chain was identified during a study of spatial heterogeneity in lung cancer. V was pared by 3 bases and J by 2 bases, with 9 bases of the junction left unmatched. The CDR3 spans 16 residues. Per the germline V gene, CDR1 is DFQATT and CDR2 is SNEGSKA (reference sequence). TCRdb called the 5' RACE reads again in MiXCR, with one record for every CDR3 protein. The table lists roughly 80,000 distinct CDR3 sequences, around 7.3% of them singletons. This clonotype was detected a few times. Time point denoted: sample taken at primary tumor resection. The authors sequenced whole RNA from tumor, nontumor lung or frozen PBMC without sorting.

The material was PBMCs, obtained at surgery. This sequence joins TRBV20-1 and TRBJ1-5; 8 positions match TRBD1. The sequence derives from a male donor with early-stage non-small cell lung cancer. DNA of the CDR3: TGCAGTGCTAGGACATTGGGACAGGCGGGCAATCAGCCCCAGCATTTT. This translates into CSARTLGQAGNQPQHF.